The TCR beta chain described here comes from a study of shared clonotypes between healthy human individuals. Study observations and caveats: Limited genetic and exposure-history diversity came from having few donors. Unshared clonotypes carried lower generation probabilities than those common to all four donors.

Authors' analysis steps: ImmunoSEQ only sent back junction sequences with no quality scores, so filtering was done differently. This table comes from immunoSEQ multiplex PCR, and its TCRdb copy is limited to in-frame clones, with some not included. V and J calls and clone size are as listed in that table; D and trimming were resolved from the DNA. Here the sample spans a few million clones, around 94% being singletons. With regard to this clone: No antigen is known for it.

Both subsets, CD45RA+ naive and CD45RA-negative memory, were split from the CD4+ cells. This TCR was sampled from a man aged 18-30 years in good health. The sequenced sample consisted of naive CD4+ T cells sorted from blood. Subset of the sample: CD45RA+ positively selected.

CDR3 protein: CASSASSGVVIYEQYF. DNA of the CDR3: TGTGCCAGCAGCGCATCTTCAGGGGTAGTTATCTACGAGCAGTACTTC. This chain uses TRBV7-9 with TRBJ2-7, with D possibly TRBD1 on 6 matching bases. CDR1 and CDR2 from the germline V gene are SEHNR and FQNEAQ (reference sequence). V was clipped by 5 bases and J by 3 bases, with 20 bases between them. CDR3 length equals 16 residues.